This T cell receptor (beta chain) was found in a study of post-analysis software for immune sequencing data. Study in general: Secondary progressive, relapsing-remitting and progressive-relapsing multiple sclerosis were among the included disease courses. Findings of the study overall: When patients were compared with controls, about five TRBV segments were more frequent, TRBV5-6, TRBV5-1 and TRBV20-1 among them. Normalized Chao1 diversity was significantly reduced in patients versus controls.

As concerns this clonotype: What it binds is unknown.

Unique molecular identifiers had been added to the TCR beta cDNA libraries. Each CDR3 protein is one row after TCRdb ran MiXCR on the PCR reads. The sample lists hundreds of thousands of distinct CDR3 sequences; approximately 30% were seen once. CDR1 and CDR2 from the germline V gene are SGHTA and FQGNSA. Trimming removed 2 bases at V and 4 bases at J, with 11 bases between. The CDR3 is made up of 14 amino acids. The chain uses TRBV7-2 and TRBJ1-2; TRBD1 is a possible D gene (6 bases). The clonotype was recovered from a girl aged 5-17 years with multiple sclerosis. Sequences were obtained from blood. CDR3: CASSLSGHGYGYTF. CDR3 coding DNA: TGTGCCAGCAGCTTATCGGGACATGGCTATGGCTACACCTTC.